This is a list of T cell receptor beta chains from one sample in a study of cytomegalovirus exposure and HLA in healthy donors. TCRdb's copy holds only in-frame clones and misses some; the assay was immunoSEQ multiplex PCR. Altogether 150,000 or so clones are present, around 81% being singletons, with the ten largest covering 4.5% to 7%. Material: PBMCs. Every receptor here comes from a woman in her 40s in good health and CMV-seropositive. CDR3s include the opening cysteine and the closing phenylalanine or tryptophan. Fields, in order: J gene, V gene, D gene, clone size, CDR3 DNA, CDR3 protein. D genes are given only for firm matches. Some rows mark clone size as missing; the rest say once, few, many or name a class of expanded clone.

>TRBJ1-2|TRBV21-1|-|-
TGTGCCAGCAGGCTACCAGACAGGGTTTACTTGCCGAGCGCGTGCTACACCTTC
CASRLPDRVYLPSACYTF
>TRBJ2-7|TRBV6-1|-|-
TGTGCCAGCAGACCACAGGGTTACGAGCAGTACTTC
CASRPQGYEQYF
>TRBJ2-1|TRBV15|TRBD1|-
TGTGCCACCAGCAGAGTTCCCAGGGGGCCTAACTACAATGAGCAGTTCTTC
CATSRVPRGPNYNEQFF
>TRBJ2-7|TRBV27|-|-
TGTGCCAGCGCAGGCGACTACGAGCAGTACTTC
CASAGDYEQYF
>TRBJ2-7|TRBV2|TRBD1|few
TGTGCCAGCAGTCGGGACAGGGGCTACGAGCAGTACTTC
CASSRDRGYEQYF
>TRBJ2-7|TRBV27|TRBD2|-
TGTGCCAGCAGTATTCGAGCGGGAGTGAACGAGCAGTACTTC
CASSIRAGVNEQYF
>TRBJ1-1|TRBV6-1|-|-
TGTGCCAGCATCGATTTCGGACTCGGCAACACTGAAGCTTTCTTT
CASIDFGLGNTEAFF
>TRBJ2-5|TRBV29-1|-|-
TGCAGCGTTGAGGGCAGGGGCGCAGAGACCCAGTACTTC
CSVEGRGAETQYF
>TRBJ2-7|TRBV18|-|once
TGTGCCAGCTCAAGCGACTCCCCCGGGCAGTACTTC
CASSSDSPGQYF
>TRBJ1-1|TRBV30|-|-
TGTGCCTGGAGTGTGAGAAGTGAAGCTTTCTTT
CAWSVRSEAFF
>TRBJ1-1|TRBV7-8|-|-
TGTGCCAGCAAAAAGGCGGGAGAGTACACTGAAGCTTTCTTT
CASKKAGEYTEAFF
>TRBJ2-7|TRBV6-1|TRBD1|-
TGTGCCAGCAGTGAAGCGGACAGGGTGGGCTACGAGCAGTACTTC
CASSEADRVGYEQYF
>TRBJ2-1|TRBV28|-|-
TGTGCCAGCAGTTTTCGGACTGATTTATACAATGAGCAGTTCTTC
CASSFRTDLYNEQFF
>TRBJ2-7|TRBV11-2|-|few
TGTGCCAGCAGCCTGCGGGTCTACGAGCAGTACTTC
CASSLRVYEQYF
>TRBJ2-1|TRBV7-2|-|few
TGTGCCAGCAGCTTAGGAGGGGGGAGGGCCAATGGTGAGCAGTTCTTC
CASSLGGGRANGEQFF
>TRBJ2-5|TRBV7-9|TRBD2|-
TGTGCCAGCAGCACTAGATCGGGAGGGAGCCAAGAGACCCAGTACTTC
CASSTRSGGSQETQYF
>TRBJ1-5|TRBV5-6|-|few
TGTGCCAGCAGCGGGCAGGGCCACAATCAGCCCCAGCATTTT
CASSGQGHNQPQHF
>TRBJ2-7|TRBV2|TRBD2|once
TGTGCCAGCAGTGGAGGGAGGGTCCAGGACGAGCAGTACTTC
CASSGGRVQDEQYF
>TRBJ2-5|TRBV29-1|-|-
TGCAGCGTAGCTGCAGGGGAGCAGGAGACCCAGTACTTC
CSVAAGEQETQYF
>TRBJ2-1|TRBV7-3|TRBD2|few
TGTGCCAGCAGCTTCACGGGACTAGCGGGAGAGGAGCAGTTCTTC
CASSFTGLAGEEQFF
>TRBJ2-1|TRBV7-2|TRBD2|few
TGTGCCAGCAGCTTAGCCCGTCCGGGACTAGCGGTATTATCCTACAATGAGCAGTTCTTC
CASSLARPGLAVLSYNEQFF
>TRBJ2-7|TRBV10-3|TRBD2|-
TGTGCCATCAGCCTCCTAGCGGGAGCCTACGAGCAGTACTTC
CAISLLAGAYEQYF
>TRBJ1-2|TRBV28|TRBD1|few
TGTGCCAGCAGTTCGGGACAGGGACGCGGCTACACCTTC
CASSSGQGRGYTF
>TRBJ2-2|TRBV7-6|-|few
TGTGCCAGCAGCTTAAATCTACCTACCGGGGAGCTGTTTTTT
CASSLNLPTGELFF
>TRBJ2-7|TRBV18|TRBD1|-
TGTGCCAGCTCACCGGGACAGGGGGCATCCGAGCAGTACTTC
CASSPGQGASEQYF
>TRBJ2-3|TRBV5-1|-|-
TGCGCCAGCACATCAACTAGCACAGATACGCAGTATTTT
CASTSTSTDTQYF
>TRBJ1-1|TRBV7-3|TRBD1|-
TGTGCCAGCAGCTTAGACAGGGACACTGAAGCTTTCTTT
CASSLDRDTEAFF
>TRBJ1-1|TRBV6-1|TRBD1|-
TGTGCCAGCAGTGCCCAAGGGACAGTGAACACTGAAGCTTTCTTT
CASSAQGTVNTEAFF
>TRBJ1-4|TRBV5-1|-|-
TGCGCCAGCAGGCTTGGGGGGGGCGAGGAAAAACTGTTTTTT
CASRLGGGEEKLFF
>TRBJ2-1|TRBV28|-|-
TGTGCCAGCCAATTCGGCCGGGGAAATGAGCAGTTCTTC
CASQFGRGNEQFF
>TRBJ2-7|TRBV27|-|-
TGTGCCAGCAGCTCTTTTGGACTCCTTAACGAGCAGTACTTC
CASSSFGLLNEQYF
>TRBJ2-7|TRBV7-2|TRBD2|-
TGTGCCAGCAGCGCGACTAGCGGCCCCTACGAGCAGTACTTC
CASSATSGPYEQYF
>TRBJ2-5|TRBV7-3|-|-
TGTGCCAGCAGCCCAGGGGCGGGAGTGCGGGAGACCCAGTACTTC
CASSPGAGVRETQYF
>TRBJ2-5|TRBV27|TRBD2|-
TGTGCCAGCAGTCCTCGGACTAGCGGGCTTCAGACCCAGTACTTC
CASSPRTSGLQTQYF
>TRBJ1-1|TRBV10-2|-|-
TGCGCCAGCTTTTATCAATCAGGGAATCGCGAAGCTTTCTTT
CASFYQSGNREAFF
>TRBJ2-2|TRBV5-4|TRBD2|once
TGTGCCAGCAGTCGTTCCGGGAGGGTGAACACCGGGGAGCTGTTTTTT
CASSRSGRVNTGELFF
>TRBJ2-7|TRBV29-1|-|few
TGCAGCGTTGTCTCAGGGGCAGCGTACGAGCAGTACTTC
CSVVSGAAYEQYF
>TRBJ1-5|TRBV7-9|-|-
TGTGCCAGCAGCTTAGGGACTGAAGTACAGGGAGATAGCAATCAGCCCCAGCATTTT
CASSLGTEVQGDSNQPQHF
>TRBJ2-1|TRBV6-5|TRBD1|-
TGTGCCAGCAGCCCCTCGACAGGGGGCTATGAGCAGTTCTTC
CASSPSTGGYEQFF
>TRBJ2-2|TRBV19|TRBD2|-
TGTGCCAGTAGTCCATTGGGGGCTAGCGGGAGGTCCGGGGAGCTGTTTTTT
CASSPLGASGRSGELFF
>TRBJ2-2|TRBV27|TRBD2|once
TGTGCCAGCAGTCCCTATAGGCCGGGAGGGCGCACCGGGGAGCTGTTTTTT
CASSPYRPGGRTGELFF
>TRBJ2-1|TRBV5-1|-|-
TGCGCCAGTAGCACCCACTCCGCCTCACTCAATGAGCAGTTCTTC
CASSTHSASLNEQFF
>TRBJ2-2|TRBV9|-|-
TGTGCCAGCAGCGTATCGTCGGGTGCGGCCGGGGAGCTGTTTTTT
CASSVSSGAAGELFF
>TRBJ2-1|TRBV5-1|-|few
TGCGCCAGCAGCTCCTCCCGACAGGTTTACTTCTTC
CASSSSRQVYFF
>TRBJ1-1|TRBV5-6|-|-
TGTGCCAGCAGCGGGTGGAGGGCTGAAGCTTTCTTT
CASSGWRAEAFF
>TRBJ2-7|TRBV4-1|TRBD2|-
TGCGCCAGCAGCCATGCTTATGACTCGGTAGCGGGAGAATATGAGCAGTACTTC
CASSHAYDSVAGEYEQYF
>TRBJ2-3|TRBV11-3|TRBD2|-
TGTGCCAGCAGCTTAGCCTTCGGGGGAGCGGGAGCAGATACGCAGTATTTT
CASSLAFGGAGADTQYF
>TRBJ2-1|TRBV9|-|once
TGTGCCAGCAGCCCCCGCGGGGGCCCGGACAATGAGCAGTTCTTC
CASSPRGGPDNEQFF
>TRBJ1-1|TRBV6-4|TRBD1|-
TGTGCCAGCAGGGAATCAGGGGGCGGGAACACTGAAGCTTTCTTT
CASRESGGGNTEAFF
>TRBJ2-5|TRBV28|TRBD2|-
TGTGCCAGCAGTTTTCTAGCGGACCAAGAGACCCAGTACTTC
CASSFLADQETQYF
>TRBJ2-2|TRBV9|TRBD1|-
TGTGCCAGCAGCGGTGGGACAGGAAACACCGGGGAGCTGTTTTTT
CASSGGTGNTGELFF